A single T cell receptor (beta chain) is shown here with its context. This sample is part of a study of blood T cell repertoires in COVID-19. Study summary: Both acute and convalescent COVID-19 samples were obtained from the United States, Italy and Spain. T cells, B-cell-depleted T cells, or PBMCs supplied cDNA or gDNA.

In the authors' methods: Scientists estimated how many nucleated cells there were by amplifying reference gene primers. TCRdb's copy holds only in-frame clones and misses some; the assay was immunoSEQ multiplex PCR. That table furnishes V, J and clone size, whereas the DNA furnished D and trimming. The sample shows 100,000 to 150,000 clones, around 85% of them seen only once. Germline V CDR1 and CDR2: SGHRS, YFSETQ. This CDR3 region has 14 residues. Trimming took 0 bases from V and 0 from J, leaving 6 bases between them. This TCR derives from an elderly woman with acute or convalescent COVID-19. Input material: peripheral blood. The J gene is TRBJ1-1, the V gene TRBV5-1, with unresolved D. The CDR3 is CASSLGLLNTEAFF. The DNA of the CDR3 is TGCGCCAGCAGCTTGGGGCTGTTGAACACTGAAGCTTTCTTT.